The 3 T cell receptor beta chains reported below all come from one sample, sequenced in a study of cytomegalovirus exposure and HLA in healthy donors. Vbeta (60) and Jbeta (13) primers were used in the PCR. The method was immunoSEQ multiplex PCR; TCRdb's version includes in-frame clones alone and lacks a portion of them. Of approximately 120,000 clones in the sample, 75% to 90% were seen once. The sequencing sample was made of PBMCs. The receptor set was obtained from a woman aged 25 to 45 in good health and CMV-seropositive.

V and J are TRBV27 and TRBJ2-2; weak D call: TRBD1 (7 bases). The CDR3 runs 16 residues. Germline V gene sequence: CDR1 MNHEY, CDR2 SMNVEV (reference sequence). V lost 5 bases to trimming and J lost 2 bases, with 15 bases between them. The CDR3 DNA reads TGTGCCAGCAGTCTCCAGGGGGGCTCCAACACCGGGGAGCTGTTTTTT. This encodes CASSLQGGSNTGELFF.

The chain employs TRBV4-1 and TRBJ2-7; the match to TRBD2 covers 8 bases. In germline, CDR1 is MGHRA, CDR2 YSYEKL. V was pared by 0 bases and J by 4 bases, with 5 bases of the junction left unmatched. This CDR3 comprises 15 residues. The chain's CDR3 is CASSQEGLGGYEQYF. The CDR3 DNA reads TGCGCCAGCAGCCAAGAGGGACTAGGAGGGTACGAGCAGTACTTC.

CDR3 protein: CASSFRGPHEAFF. The CDR3 DNA is TGTGCCAGCAGTTTTAGGGGCCCCCATGAAGCTTTCTTT. This chain connects TRBV27 to TRBJ1-1; TRBD1 might be the D (5 bases). CDR1 MNHEY and CDR2 SMNVEV come from the germline V gene (reference sequence). The CDR3 has 13 amino acids. The V end was cut by 3 bases, the J end by 7 bases, with 12 bases between.